The clone carrying this T cell receptor beta chain was seen at least ten times. This sample is part of a study of T cells after posttransplantation cyclophosphamide. With V trimmed by 3 bases and J by 5 bases, 6 bases remained unmatched. The CDR3 contains 14 residues. CDR1 is SEHNR and CDR2 is FQNEAQ in the germline V gene (reference sequence). Here immunoSEQ multiplex PCR was the method, and the copy in TCRdb shows in-frame clones only, minus some. The record shows just over 25,000 clones for this sample, with no singletons present. This TCR came from a man in his forties or fifties in good health, CMV-negative, and a related stem cell transplant donor. The chain links TRBV7-9 to TRBJ2-7, with 8 bases matching TRBD1. The specimen was PBMCs. CDR3 bases: TGTGCCAGCAGCTTCGGACAGGGATTCCACGAGCAGTACTTC. Its translation is CASSFGQGFHEQYF.